These T cell receptor beta chains were read from a single sample in a study of T cell changes during pregnancy in multiple sclerosis. Only in-frame clones appear in the TCRdb table, and some are missing; sequencing was by immunoSEQ multiplex PCR. Of approximately 47,000 clones in the sample, roughly 94% were seen once. The material sequenced was CD4+ T cells from peripheral blood mononuclear cells, taken in the first trimester of pregnancy. The receptors shown here come from a female donor with multiple sclerosis, enrolled in a pregnancy study. Both conserved end residues are part of each CDR3. D genes are given only for firm matches. Clone size is given for some rows only: seen once, a few or many times, or a class if the clone is expanded.

>TRBD2|TRBV6-5|TRBJ2-7|-
TGTGCCAGCAGTTACTCCGGGGGGGAGACCTACGAGCAGTACTTC
CASSYSGGETYEQYF
>TRBD2|TRBV2|TRBJ2-2|-
TGTGCCAGCACCGGGGGACTAGCGCACGGGGAGCTGTTTTTT
CASTGGLAHGELFF
>TRBD1|TRBV10-1|TRBJ2-7|-
TGCGCCAGCAGGGACAGGGGGACCTACGAGCAGTACTTC
CASRDRGTYEQYF
>TRBD1|TRBV6-5|TRBJ2-7|-
TGTGCCAGCAGTTACTCGGGATCCGAGACAGGGCGCGAGCAGTACTTC
CASSYSGSETGREQYF
>-|TRBV5-4|TRBJ2-3|-
TGTGCCAGCAGCTTGGCGGCAGATACGCAGTATTTT
CASSLAADTQYF
>-|TRBV30|TRBJ1-1|-
TGTGCCGGGCAGAGGGAGGACACTGAAGCTTTCTTT
CAGQREDTEAFF
>TRBD2|TRBV7-9|TRBJ2-3|-
TGTGCCAGCAGCTTTAGCGGGGGACAAGATACGCAGTATTTT
CASSFSGGQDTQYF
>TRBD1|TRBV28|TRBJ1-4|-
TGTGCCAGCAGTTCGGGACAGTCTGAAAAACTGTTTTTT
CASSSGQSEKLFF
>TRBD2|TRBV5-1|TRBJ2-3|once
TGCGCCAGCAGCTTGGTGCGGGGGGCCGTCTCTACAGATACGCAGTATTTT
CASSLVRGAVSTDTQYF
>-|TRBV5-5|TRBJ1-4|-
TGTGCCAGCAGTGGTGGCTCAACTAATGAAAAACTGTTTTTT
CASSGGSTNEKLFF
>TRBD2|TRBV11-2|TRBJ2-7|-
TGTGCCAGCAGCGATAGCGGGGGGGCCTACGAGCAGTACTTC
CASSDSGGAYEQYF
>-|TRBV19|TRBJ1-1|-
TGTGCCAGTAGTATCAGGAACACTGAAGCTTTCTTT
CASSIRNTEAFF
>-|TRBV21-1|TRBJ2-7|-
TGTGCCAGCAGCAGTTCTAGCGGGGGCCCCCTGGACGAGCAGTACTTC
CASSSSSGGPLDEQYF
>-|TRBV10-3|TRBJ1-5|-
TGTGCCACCCAGGCTAATAGCAATCAGCCCCAGCATTTT
CATQANSNQPQHF
>-|TRBV19|TRBJ1-1|-
TGTGCCAGTAGTTTGACAGCCTACACTGAAGCTTTCTTT
CASSLTAYTEAFF
>TRBD2|TRBV5-8|TRBJ2-1|-
TGTGCCAGCAGCCGCCACGGACTAGCGGACTACAATGAGCAGTTCTTC
CASSRHGLADYNEQFF
>-|TRBV5-5|TRBJ2-7|-
TGTGCCAGCAGCTGGGGGGGTTCCGGGACAGGAGGCGAGCAGTACTTC
CASSWGGSGTGGEQYF
>-|TRBV19|TRBJ2-1|-
TGTGCCAGTAGTGCGACAGGCAATGAGCAGTTCTTC
CASSATGNEQFF
>-|TRBV2|TRBJ1-2|-
TGTGCCAGCAGTGAGGGAGGCCCTTTGGGCTACACCTTC
CASSEGGPLGYTF
>TRBD2|TRBV18|TRBJ2-2|-
TGTGCCGGGACTAGCGGCAACACCGGGGAGCTGTTTTTT
CAGTSGNTGELFF
>TRBD1|TRBV25-1|TRBJ1-5|-
TGTGCCAGCAGGGGGACAGGAATTAATCAGCCCCAGCATTTT
CASRGTGINQPQHF
>-|TRBV5-1|TRBJ2-2|-
TGCGCCAGCAGTACCAGGACAGACACCGGGGAGCTGTTTTTT
CASSTRTDTGELFF
>-|TRBV18|TRBJ1-3|once
TGTGCCAGCTCACCACCGCTGACAAACTCTGGAAACACCATATATTTT
CASSPPLTNSGNTIYF
>TRBD1|TRBV7-9|TRBJ1-3|-
TGTGCCAGCAGCCCGGGACAGAGCTCTGGAAACACCATATATTTT
CASSPGQSSGNTIYF
>TRBD1|TRBV5-1|TRBJ1-1|-
TGCGCCAGCAGCCCAGACAGGGCGAACACTGAAGCTTTCTTT
CASSPDRANTEAFF
>TRBD2|TRBV28|TRBJ2-2|-
TGTGCCAGCAGTCGTTACGGGCGTCTTGAGGGAGGGGACACCGGGGAGCTGTTTTTT
CASSRYGRLEGGDTGELFF
>-|TRBV5-6|TRBJ2-2|-
TGTGCCAGCAGTTCACTCACGGGGGCCGGGGAGCTGTTTTTT
CASSSLTGAGELFF
>TRBD1|TRBV7-8|TRBJ1-1|-
TGTGCCAGCAGCTTAGAGGGGGCGAAGAGCACTGAAGCTTTCTTT
CASSLEGAKSTEAFF
>-|TRBV15|TRBJ2-3|-
TGTGCCACCAGCAGGAAGAGATTGTTCGGCACAGATACGCAGTATTTT
CATSRKRLFGTDTQYF
>TRBD2|TRBV5-1|TRBJ2-2|-
TGCGCCAGCAGCGGCACTAGCGGGGGGATGAACACCGGGGAGCTGTTTTTT
CASSGTSGGMNTGELFF
>TRBD1|TRBV19|TRBJ1-5|-
TGTGCCAGTAGGTTATCGACAGGGGGCGAGAGCAATCAGCCCCAGCATTTT
CASRLSTGGESNQPQHF
>TRBD1|TRBV7-8|TRBJ1-3|-
TGTGCCAGCAGCCCGCGTAGGGGGGACAGGGTTGGTGGAAACACCATATATTTT
CASSPRRGDRVGGNTIYF
>-|TRBV7-3|TRBJ2-6|-
TGTGCCAGCAGCTCATCAGGGTCTGGGGCCAACGTCCTGACTTTC
CASSSSGSGANVLTF
>-|TRBV6-5|TRBJ2-3|-
TGTGCCAGCACGCCGGTCAGGCCCACAGATACGCAGTATTTT
CASTPVRPTDTQYF
>TRBD1|TRBV6-6|TRBJ2-7|-
TGTGCCAGCAGGCCGGGACAGGGTTTCCACGAGCAGTACTTC
CASRPGQGFHEQYF
>TRBD1|TRBV7-7|TRBJ1-5|-
TGTGCTAGCAGCTTCGGCGATAGGGGGCGTCAGCCCCAGCATTTT
CASSFGDRGRQPQHF
>TRBD1|TRBV5-1|TRBJ1-2|-
TGCGCCAGCAGCTTGGTGGGACAGAACTATGGCTACACCTTC
CASSLVGQNYGYTF
>-|TRBV5-1|TRBJ1-2|once
TGCGCCAGCAGTGGGGGGGCTAACTATGGCTACACCTTC
CASSGGANYGYTF
>-|TRBV29-1|TRBJ1-1|-
TGCAGCGTTGTATTAGAGGGAGCGGACACTGAAGCTTTCTTT
CSVVLEGADTEAFF
>TRBD2|TRBV4-1|TRBJ2-3|-
TGCGCCAGCAGCCCCACAGAGCGGGGGAGCACAGATACGCAGTATTTT
CASSPTERGSTDTQYF
>TRBD2|TRBV6-1|TRBJ2-7|-
TGTGCCAGCACTCGGACTAGCGGGAACTACGAGCAGTACTTC
CASTRTSGNYEQYF
>-|TRBV29-1|TRBJ1-2|once
TGCAGCGTTGTAGGGAGTGATGGCTACACCTTC
CSVVGSDGYTF
>-|TRBV6-5|TRBJ1-5|-
TGTGCCAGCAGTTACTCCCAGTATGATCAGCCCCAGCATTTT
CASSYSQYDQPQHF
>TRBD1|TRBV28|TRBJ2-3|-
TGTGCCATCCTCGACCGGGACAGGGCCACAGATACGCAGTATTTT
CAILDRDRATDTQYF
>-|TRBV12-5|TRBJ1-1|-
TGTGCTAGTGCCCTTCTTAGACAGGCGTGGACTGAAGCTTTCTTT
CASALLRQAWTEAFF
>-|TRBV7-3|TRBJ2-5|-
TGTGCCAGCAGCTTAATGGCGGGACCTGTGCAAGAGACCCAGTACTTC
CASSLMAGPVQETQYF
>-|TRBV7-9|TRBJ1-2|-
TGTGCCAGCAGCTTTGCGGAACCCTATGGCTACACCTTC
CASSFAEPYGYTF